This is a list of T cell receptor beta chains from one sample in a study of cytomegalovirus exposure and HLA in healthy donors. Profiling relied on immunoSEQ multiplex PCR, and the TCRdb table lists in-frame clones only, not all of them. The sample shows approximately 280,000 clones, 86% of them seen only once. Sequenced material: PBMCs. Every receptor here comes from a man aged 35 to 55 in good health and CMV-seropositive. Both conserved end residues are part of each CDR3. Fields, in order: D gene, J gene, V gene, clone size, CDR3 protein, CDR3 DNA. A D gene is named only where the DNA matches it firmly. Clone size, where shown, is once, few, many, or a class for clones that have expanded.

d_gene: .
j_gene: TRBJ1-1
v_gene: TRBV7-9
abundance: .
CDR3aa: CASSLGGPGTEAFF
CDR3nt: TGTGCCAGCAGCCTGGGTGGTCCGGGCACTGAAGCTTTCTTT

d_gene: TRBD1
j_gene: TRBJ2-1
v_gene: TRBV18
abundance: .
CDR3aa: CASSLVDRGHEQFF
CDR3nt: TGTGCCAGCTCACTAGTGGACAGGGGGCATGAGCAGTTCTTC

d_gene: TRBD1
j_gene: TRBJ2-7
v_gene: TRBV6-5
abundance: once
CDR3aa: CASSLDREFSYEQYF
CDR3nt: TGTGCCAGCAGCCTGGACAGGGAGTTCTCCTACGAGCAGTACTTC

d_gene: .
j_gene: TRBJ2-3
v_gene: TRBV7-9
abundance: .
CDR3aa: CASSLPQPGQKLFTDTQYF
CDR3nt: TGTGCCAGCAGCTTACCACAACCTGGACAGAAGCTCTTCACAGATACGCAGTATTTT

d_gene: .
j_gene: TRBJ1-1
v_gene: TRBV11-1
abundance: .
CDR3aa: CASSLQSRVTEAFF
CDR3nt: TGTGCCAGCAGCTTACAGTCCCGGGTCACTGAAGCTTTCTTT

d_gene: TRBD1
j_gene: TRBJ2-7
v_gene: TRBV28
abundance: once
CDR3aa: CASSRVGTGDIEQYF
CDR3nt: TGTGCCAGCAGTCGCGTAGGGACAGGAGACATCGAGCAGTACTTC

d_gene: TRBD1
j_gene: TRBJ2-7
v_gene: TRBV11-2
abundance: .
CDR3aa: CASSLGRGTGSYEQYF
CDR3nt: TGTGCCAGCAGCTTAGGTCGGGGGACAGGGTCCTACGAGCAGTACTTC

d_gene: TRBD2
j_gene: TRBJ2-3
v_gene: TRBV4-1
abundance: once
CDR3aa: CASSQNRLAGSTDTQYF
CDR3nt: TGCGCCAGCAGCCAGAACCGACTAGCGGGAAGCACAGATACGCAGTATTTT

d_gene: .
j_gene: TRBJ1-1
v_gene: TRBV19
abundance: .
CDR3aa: CASTPGRAYTEAFF
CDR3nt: TGTGCCAGTACCCCCGGGAGAGCATACACTGAAGCTTTCTTT

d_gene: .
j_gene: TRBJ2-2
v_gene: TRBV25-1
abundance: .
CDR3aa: CASSEYGLAGGGELFF
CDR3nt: TGTGCCAGCAGTGAATACGGGCTAGCCGGCGGGGGGGAGCTGTTTTTT

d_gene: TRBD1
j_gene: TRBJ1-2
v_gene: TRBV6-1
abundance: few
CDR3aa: CASSGGQGWDYGYTF
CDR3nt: TGTGCCAGCAGTGGGGGACAGGGGTGGGACTATGGCTACACCTTC

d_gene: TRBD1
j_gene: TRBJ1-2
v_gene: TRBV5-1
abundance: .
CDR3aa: CASSLVAGGEAYGYTF
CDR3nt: TGCGCCAGCAGCTTGGTGGCAGGGGGCGAAGCATATGGCTACACCTTC

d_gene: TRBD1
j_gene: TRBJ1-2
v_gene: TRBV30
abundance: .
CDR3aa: CAWSAAGGDNYGYTF
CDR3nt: TGTGCCTGGAGTGCGGCAGGGGGCGATAACTATGGCTACACCTTC

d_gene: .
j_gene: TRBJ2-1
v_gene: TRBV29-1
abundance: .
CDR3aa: CSVDTSSYNEQFF
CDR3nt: TGCAGCGTCGACACAAGCTCCTACAATGAGCAGTTCTTC

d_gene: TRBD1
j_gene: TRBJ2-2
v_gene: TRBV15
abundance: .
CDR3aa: CATSRRQGSVAGELFF
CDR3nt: TGTGCCACCAGCCGAAGACAGGGGTCGGTCGCCGGGGAGCTGTTTTTT

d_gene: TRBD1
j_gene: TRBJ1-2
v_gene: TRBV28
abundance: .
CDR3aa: CASSPGTVSNYGYTF
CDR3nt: TGTGCCAGCAGCCCAGGGACAGTGAGTAACTATGGCTACACCTTC

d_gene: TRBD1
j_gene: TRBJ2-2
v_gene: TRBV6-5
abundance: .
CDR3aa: CASSPGTGRSGELFF
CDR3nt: TGTGCCAGCAGCCCCGGGACAGGGAGGAGCGGGGAGCTGTTTTTT

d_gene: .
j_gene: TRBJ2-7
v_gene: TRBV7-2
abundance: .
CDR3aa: CASSGSYPTYEQYF
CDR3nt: TGTGCCAGCAGCGGGAGCTACCCTACCTACGAGCAGTACTTC

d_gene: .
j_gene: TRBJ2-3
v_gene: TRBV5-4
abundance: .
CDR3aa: CASSHGAVRRGTDTQYF
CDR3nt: TGTGCCAGCAGCCATGGGGCTGTGCGAAGGGGCACAGATACGCAGTATTTT

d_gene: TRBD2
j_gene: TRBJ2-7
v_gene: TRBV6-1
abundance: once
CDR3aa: CASRTSGRGYEQYF
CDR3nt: TGTGCCAGCCGGACTAGCGGGAGAGGCTACGAGCAGTACTTC

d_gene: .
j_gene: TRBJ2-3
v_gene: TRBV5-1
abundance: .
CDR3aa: CASSLWDTSTDTQYF
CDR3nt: TGCGCCAGCAGCTTGTGGGACACTTCCACAGATACGCAGTATTTT

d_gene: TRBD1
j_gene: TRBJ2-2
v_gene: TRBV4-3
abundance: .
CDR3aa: CASSQDPVGTGATGELFF
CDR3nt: TGCGCCAGCAGCCAAGATCCCGTGGGGACAGGGGCCACCGGGGAGCTGTTTTTT

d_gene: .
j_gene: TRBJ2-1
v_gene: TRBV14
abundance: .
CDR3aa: CASSQDGDLFYNEQFF
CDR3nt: TGTGCCAGCAGCCAAGATGGAGATCTGTTCTACAATGAGCAGTTCTTC

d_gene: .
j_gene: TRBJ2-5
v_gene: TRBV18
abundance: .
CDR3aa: CASSPPDGEETQYF
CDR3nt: TGTGCCAGCTCACCACCAGACGGGGAGGAGACCCAGTACTTC

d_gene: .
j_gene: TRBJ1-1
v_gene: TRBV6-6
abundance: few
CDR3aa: CASSSHNRATTEAFF
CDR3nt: TGTGCCAGCAGTTCGCACAACAGGGCAACCACTGAAGCTTTCTTT

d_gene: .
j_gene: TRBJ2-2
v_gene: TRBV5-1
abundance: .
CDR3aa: CASSVGHSNTGELFF
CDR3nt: TGCGCCAGCAGCGTGGGACACTCGAACACCGGGGAGCTGTTTTTT

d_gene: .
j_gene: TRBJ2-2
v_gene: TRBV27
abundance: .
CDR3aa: CASSLVPRGVTGELFF
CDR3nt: TGTGCCAGCAGTTTAGTCCCACGCGGGGTCACCGGGGAGCTGTTTTTT

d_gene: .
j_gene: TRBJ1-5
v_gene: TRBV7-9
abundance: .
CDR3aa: CASSLDRGNQPQHF
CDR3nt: TGTGCCAGCAGCTTAGATCGGGGAAATCAGCCCCAGCATTTT

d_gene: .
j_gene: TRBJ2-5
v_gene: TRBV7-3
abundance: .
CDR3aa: CASSLAGAGETQYF
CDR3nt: TGTGCCAGCAGCTTAGCAGGGGCGGGAGAGACCCAGTACTTC

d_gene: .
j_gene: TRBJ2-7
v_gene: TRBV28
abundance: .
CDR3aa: CASSLGTPPEQYF
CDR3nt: TGTGCCAGCAGTTTGGGGACACCGCCCGAGCAGTACTTC

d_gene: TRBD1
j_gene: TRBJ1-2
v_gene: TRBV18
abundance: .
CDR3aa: CASSPTSRGDYGYTF
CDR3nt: TGTGCCAGCTCACCGACTTCCAGGGGGGACTATGGCTACACCTTC

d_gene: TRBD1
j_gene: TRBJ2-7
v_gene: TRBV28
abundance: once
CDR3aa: CASSLRDRDYEQYF
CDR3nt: TGTGCCAGCAGTTTGCGGGACAGGGATTACGAGCAGTACTTC

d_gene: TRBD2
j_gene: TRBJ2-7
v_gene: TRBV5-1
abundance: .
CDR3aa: CASSLGLAETYEQYF
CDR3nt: TGCGCCAGCAGCTTGGGACTAGCGGAAACCTACGAGCAGTACTTC

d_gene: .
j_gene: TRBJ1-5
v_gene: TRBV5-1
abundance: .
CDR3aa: CASSWDNGSNQPQHF
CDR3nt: TGCGCCAGCAGCTGGGACAATGGGAGCAATCAGCCCCAGCATTTT

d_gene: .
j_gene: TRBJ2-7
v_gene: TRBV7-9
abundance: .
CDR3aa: CASSLSTYEQYF
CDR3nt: TGTGCCAGCAGCTTATCCACCTACGAGCAGTACTTC

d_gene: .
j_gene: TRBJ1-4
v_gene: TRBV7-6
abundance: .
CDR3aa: CASSLDGGGRTNEKLFF
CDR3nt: TGTGCCAGCAGCTTAGATGGCGGGGGGAGGACTAATGAAAAACTGTTTTTT

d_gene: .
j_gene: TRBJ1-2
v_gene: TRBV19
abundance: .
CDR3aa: CASSIQGRDYGYTF
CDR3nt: TGTGCCAGTAGTATTCAGGGGAGGGACTATGGCTACACCTTC

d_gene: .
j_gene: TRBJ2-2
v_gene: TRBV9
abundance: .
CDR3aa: CASSVGDSFRTGELFF
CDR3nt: TGTGCCAGCAGCGTAGGAGACTCCTTTCGGACCGGGGAGCTGTTTTTT

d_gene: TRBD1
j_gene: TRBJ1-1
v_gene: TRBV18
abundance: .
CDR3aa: CASSPSGTGMATEAFF
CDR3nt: TGTGCCAGCTCACCATCCGGGACAGGGATGGCCACTGAAGCTTTCTTT

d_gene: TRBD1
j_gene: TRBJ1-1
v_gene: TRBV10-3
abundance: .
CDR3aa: CAIRDRGDTEAFF
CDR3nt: TGTGCCATCAGAGACAGGGGGGACACTGAAGCTTTCTTT

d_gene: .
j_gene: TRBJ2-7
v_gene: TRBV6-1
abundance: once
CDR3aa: CASSATLYEQYF
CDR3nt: TGTGCCAGCAGTGCTACTCTCTACGAGCAGTACTTC

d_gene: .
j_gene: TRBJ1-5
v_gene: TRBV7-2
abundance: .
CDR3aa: CASSSTWGGNQPQHF
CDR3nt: TGTGCCAGCAGCTCCACCTGGGGAGGCAATCAGCCCCAGCATTTT

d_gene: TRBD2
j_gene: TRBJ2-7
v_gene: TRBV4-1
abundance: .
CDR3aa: CASSHGLAGSSYEQYF
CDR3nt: TGCGCCAGCAGCCATGGACTAGCGGGCAGCTCCTACGAGCAGTACTTC

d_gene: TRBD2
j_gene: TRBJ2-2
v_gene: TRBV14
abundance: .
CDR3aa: CASTRSGGQTGELFF
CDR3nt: TGTGCCAGCACTCGGTCGGGGGGTCAAACCGGGGAGCTGTTTTTT

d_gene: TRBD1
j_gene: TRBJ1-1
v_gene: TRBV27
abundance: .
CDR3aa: CASSEQGARTEAFF
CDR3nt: TGTGCCAGCAGTGAACAGGGGGCGAGGACTGAAGCTTTCTTT